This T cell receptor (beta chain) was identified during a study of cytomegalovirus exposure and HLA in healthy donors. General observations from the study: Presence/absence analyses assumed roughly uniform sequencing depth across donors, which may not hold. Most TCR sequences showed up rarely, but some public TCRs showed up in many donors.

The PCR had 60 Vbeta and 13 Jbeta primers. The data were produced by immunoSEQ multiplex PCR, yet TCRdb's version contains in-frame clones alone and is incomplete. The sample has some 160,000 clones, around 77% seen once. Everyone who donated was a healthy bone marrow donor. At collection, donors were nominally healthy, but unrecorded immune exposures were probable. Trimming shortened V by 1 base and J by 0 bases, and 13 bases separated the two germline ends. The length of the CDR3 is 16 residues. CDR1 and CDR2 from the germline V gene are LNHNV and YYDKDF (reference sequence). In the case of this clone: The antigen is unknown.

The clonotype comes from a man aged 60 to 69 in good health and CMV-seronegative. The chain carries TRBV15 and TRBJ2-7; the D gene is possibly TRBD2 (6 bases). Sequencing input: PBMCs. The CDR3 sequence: CATSRVEGPSSYEQYF. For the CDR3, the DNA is TGTGCCACCAGCAGAGTGGAGGGCCCGTCCTCCTACGAGCAGTACTTC.